Sequencing of this T cell receptor beta chain was carried out in a study of regulatory T cells in long-lasting Graves disease. Both iRepertoire HTBI primers and Arm-PCR of CDR3 regions were used to build the TCR beta libraries. TCRdb processed the multiplex PCR reads anew with MiXCR; each CDR3 protein has one entry. The profile shows 390,000 or so distinct CDR3 sequences, about 12% of them singletons. Study conclusions and caveats: Shared public clonotypes totalled around 2,900 in persistent patients, compared with over 800 in new patients.

Time point reported: newly diagnosed GD, antithyroid drugs for less than 3 months. With RNA extracted from PBMCs as input, the TCR library was made. The authors diagnosed Graves' disease using American Thyroid Association guidelines. In this sample, this clonotype turned up many times. As yet, its antigen is unknown. The V and J ends lost 5 bases and 0 bases respectively, with 8 bases between them. The CDR3 has 14 residues. These data were also filed under a second study, of T cells in Graves' hyperthyroidism and ophthalmopathy. That investigation notes: Each patient was aged 18 to 65 and had newly diagnosed hyperthyroidism of under 2 months' duration. With the HTBI primer set, the TCR CDR3 went through a first round of RT-PCR.

V and J are TRBV12-3 or TRBV12-4 and TRBJ1-3, with D hard to call. This receptor was identified in a woman under 30 with Graves disease. The sequenced sample was peripheral blood mononuclear cells (PBMCs), obtained at new diagnosis, from a patient treated with antithyroid drugs. CDR3 coding DNA: TGTGCCAGCAGTCCAGTTAGCTCTGGAAACACCATATATTTT. Protein sequence: CASSPVSSGNTIYF.